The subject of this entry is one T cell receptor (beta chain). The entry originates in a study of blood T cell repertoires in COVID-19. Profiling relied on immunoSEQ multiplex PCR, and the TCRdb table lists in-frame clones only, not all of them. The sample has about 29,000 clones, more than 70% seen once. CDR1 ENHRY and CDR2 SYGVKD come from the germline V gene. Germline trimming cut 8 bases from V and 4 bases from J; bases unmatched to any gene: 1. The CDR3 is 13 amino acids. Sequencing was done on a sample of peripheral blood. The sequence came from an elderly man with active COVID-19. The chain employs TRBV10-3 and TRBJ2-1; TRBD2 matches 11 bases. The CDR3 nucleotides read TGTGCCATCGGGACTAGCGGATACAATGAGCAGTTCTTC. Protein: CAIGTSGYNEQFF.